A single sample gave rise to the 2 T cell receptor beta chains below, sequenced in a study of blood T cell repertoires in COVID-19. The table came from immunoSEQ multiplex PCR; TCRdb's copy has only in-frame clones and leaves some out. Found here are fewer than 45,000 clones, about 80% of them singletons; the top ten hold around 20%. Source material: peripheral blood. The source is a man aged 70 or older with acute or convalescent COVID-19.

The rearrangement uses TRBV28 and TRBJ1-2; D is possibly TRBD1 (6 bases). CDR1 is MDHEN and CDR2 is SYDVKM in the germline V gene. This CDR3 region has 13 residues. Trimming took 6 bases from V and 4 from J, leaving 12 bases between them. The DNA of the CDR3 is TGTGCCAGCAGAACGGGGGGCTTCTATGGCTACACCTTC. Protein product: CASRTGGFYGYTF.

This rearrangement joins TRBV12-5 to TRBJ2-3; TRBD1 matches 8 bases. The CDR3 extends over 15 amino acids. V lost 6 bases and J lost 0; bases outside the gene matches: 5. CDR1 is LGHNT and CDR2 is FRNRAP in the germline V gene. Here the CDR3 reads CASGQGGASTDTQYF. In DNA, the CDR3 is TGTGCTAGTGGACAGGGGGGAGCTAGCACAGATACGCAGTATTTT.